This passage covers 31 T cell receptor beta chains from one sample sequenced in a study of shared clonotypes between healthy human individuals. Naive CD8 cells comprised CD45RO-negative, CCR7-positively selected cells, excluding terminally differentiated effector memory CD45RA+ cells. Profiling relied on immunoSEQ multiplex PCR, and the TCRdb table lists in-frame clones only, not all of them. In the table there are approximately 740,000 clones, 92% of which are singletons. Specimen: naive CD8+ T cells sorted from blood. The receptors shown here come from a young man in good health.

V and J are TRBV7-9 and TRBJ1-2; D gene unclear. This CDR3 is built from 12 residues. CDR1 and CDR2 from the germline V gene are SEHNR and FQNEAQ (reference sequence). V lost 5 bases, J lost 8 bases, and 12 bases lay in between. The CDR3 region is CASSTPLGGYTF. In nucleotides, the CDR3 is TGTGCCAGCAGCACTCCACTGGGAGGCTACACCTTC.

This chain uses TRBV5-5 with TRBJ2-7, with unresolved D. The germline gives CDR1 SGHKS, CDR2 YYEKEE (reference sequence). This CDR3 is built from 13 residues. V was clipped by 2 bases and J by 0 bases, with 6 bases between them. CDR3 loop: CASSFQSSYEQYF. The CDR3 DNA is TGTGCCAGCAGCTTTCAGAGCTCCTACGAGCAGTACTTC.

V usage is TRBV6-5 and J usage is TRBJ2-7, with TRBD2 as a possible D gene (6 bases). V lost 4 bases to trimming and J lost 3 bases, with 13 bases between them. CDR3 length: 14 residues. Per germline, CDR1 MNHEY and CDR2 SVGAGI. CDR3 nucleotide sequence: TGTGCCAGCAGTTCCATCCGGGACTTCTACGAGCAGTACTTC. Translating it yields CASSSIRDFYEQYF.

In DNA form, the CDR3 reads TGTGCCAGCAGCTTGTCCACAGGGTGGGAGAAGTACTTC. Translated: CASSLSTGWEKYF. The chain is built from TRBV5-5 and TRBJ2-7, with D perhaps matching TRBD1 (6 bases). This CDR3 contains 13 residues. V was shortened by 1 base and J by 11 bases, with 16 bases between the two germline ends. CDR1 and CDR2 (germline): SGHKS, YYEKEE (reference sequence).

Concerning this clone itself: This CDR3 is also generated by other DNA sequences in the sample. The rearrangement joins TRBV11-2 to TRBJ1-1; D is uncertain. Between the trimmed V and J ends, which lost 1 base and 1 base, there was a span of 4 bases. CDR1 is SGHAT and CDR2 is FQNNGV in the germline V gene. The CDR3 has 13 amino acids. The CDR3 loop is CASSLGTNTEAFF. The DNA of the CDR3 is TGTGCCAGCAGCTTAGGCACGAACACTGAAGCTTTCTTT.

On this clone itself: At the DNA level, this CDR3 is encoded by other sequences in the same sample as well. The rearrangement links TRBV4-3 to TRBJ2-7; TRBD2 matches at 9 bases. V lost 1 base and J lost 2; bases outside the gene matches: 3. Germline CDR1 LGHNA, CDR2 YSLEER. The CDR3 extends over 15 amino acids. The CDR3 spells CASSQGLAGPYEQYF. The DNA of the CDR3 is TGCGCCAGCAGCCAAGGGCTAGCGGGGCCCTACGAGCAGTACTTC.

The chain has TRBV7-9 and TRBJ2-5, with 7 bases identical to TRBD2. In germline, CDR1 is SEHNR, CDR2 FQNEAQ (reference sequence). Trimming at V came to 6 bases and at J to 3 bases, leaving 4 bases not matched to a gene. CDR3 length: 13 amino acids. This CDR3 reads CASRPGGEETQYF. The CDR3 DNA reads TGTGCCAGCAGACCGGGGGGAGAAGAGACCCAGTACTTC.

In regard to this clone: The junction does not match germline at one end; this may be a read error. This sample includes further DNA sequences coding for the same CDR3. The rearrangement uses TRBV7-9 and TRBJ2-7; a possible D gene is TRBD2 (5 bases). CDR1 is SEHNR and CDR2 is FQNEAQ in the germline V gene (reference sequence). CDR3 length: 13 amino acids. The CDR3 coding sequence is TGTGCCAGCAGCGACCCGAGGGCCTACGAGCAGTATTTC. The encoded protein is CASSDPRAYEQYF.

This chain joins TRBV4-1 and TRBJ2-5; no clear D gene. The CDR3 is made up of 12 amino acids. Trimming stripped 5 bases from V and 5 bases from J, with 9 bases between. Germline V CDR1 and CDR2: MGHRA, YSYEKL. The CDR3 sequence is CASSRDGETQYF. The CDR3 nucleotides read TGCGCCAGCAGCAGAGACGGCGAGACCCAGTACTTC.

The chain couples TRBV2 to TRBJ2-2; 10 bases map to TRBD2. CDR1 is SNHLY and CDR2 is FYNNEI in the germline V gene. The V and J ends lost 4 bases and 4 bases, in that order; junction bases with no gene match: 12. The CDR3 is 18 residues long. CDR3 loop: CASSVVSGRPKGTGELFF. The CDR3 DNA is TGTGCCAGCAGTGTAGTTAGCGGGAGGCCCAAAGGCACCGGGGAGCTGTTTTTT.

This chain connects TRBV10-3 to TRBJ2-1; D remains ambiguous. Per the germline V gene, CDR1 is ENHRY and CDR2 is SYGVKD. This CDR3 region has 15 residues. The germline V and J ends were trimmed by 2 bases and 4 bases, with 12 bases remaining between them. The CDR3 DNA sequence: TGTGCCATCAGTGAGGAGACACCCACGTACAATGAGCAGTTCTTC. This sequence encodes CAISEETPTYNEQFF.

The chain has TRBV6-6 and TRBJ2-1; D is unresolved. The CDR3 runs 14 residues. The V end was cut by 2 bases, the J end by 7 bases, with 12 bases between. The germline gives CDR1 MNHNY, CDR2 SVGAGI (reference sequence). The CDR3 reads CASSYTVPRNEQFF. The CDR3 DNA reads TGTGCCAGCAGTTACACGGTTCCCAGGAATGAGCAGTTCTTC.

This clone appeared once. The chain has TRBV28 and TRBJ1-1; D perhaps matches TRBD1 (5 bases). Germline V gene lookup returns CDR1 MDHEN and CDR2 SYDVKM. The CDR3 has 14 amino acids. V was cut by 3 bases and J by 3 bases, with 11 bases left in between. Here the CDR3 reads CASSFRGAYTEAFF. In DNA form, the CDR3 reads TGTGCCAGCAGTTTCCGCGGGGCTTACACTGAAGCTTTCTTT.

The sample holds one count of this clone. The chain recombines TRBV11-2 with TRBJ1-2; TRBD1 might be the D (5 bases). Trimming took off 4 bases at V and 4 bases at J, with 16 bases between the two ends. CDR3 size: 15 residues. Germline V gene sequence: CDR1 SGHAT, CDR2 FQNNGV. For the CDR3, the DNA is TGTGCCAGCAGCTCCATGCTGGGGGACTCCTATGGCTACACCTTC. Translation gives CASSSMLGDSYGYTF.

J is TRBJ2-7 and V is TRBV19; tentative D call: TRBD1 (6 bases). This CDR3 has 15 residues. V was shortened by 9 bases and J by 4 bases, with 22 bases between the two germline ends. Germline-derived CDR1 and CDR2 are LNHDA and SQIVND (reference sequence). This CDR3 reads CASQEQGSPPYEQYF. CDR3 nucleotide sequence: TGTGCCAGCCAGGAGCAGGGGAGCCCACCTTACGAGCAGTACTTC. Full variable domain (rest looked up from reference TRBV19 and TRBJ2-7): DGGITQSPKYLFRKEGQNVTLSCEQNLNHDAMYWYRQDPGQGLRLIYYSQIVNDFQKGDIAEGYSVSREKKESFPLTVTSAQKNPTAFYLCASQEQGSPPYEQYFGPGTRLTVT.

CDR3 coding DNA: TGTGCCAGCAGTAGAAGATCGGCAGTTCTCACTCAGCCCCAGCATTTT. Its protein is CASSRRSAVLTQPQHF. The chain carries TRBV27 and TRBJ1-5; D is ambiguous. The V gene's germline CDR1 is MNHEY and CDR2 SMNVEV (reference sequence). V was clipped by 5 bases and J by 6 bases, with 20 bases between them. The CDR3 contains 16 residues.

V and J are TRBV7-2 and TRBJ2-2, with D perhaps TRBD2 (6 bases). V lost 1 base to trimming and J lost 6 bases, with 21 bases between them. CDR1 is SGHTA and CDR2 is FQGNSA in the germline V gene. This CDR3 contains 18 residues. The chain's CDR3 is CASSLGPRMRLGSGELFF. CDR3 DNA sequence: TGTGCCAGCAGCTTAGGCCCCAGAATGCGACTAGGATCCGGGGAGCTGTTTTTT.

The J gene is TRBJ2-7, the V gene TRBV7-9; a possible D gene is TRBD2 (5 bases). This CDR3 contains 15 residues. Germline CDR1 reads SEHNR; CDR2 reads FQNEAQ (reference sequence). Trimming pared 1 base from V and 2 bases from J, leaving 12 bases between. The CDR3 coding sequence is TGTGCCAGCAGCTTAGTTTTGCGAGGGACCTACGAGCAGTACTTC. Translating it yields CASSLVLRGTYEQYF.

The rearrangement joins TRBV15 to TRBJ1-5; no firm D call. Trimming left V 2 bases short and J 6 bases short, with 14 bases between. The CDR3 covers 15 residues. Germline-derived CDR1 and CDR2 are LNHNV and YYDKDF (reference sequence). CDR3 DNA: TGTGCCACCAGCAGATCGGGGTTTATTGTTCAGCCCCAGCATTTT. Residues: CATSRSGFIVQPQHF.

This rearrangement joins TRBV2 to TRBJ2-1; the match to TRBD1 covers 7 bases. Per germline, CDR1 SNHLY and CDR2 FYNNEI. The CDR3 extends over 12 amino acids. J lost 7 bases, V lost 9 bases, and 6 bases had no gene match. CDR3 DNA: TGTGCCAGTCAAATCAGGGGGAATGAGCAGTTCTTC. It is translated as CASQIRGNEQFF.

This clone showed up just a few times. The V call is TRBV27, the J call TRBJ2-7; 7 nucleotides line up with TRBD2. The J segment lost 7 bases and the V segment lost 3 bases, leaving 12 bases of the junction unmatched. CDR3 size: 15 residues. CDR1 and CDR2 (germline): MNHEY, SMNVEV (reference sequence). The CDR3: CASSLAGDGPGEQYF. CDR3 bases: TGTGCCAGCAGTTTGGCGGGGGACGGTCCGGGGGAGCAGTACTTC.

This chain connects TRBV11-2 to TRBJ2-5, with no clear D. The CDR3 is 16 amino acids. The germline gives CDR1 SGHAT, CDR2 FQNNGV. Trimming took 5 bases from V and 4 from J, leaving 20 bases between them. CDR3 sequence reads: CASSPPGVAERETQYF. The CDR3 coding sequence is TGTGCCAGCAGCCCTCCCGGCGTGGCGGAGAGAGAGACCCAGTACTTC.

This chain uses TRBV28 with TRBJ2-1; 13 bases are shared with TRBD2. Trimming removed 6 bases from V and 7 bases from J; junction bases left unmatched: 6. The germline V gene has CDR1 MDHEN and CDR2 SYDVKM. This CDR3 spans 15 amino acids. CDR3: CASSSRTSGRNEQFF. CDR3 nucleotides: TGTGCCAGCAGCTCCCGGACTAGCGGGAGAAATGAGCAGTTCTTC.

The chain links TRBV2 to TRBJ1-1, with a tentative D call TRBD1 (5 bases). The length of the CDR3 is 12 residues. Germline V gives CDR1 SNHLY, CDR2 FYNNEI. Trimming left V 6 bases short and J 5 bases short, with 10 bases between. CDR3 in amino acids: CASRQGKTEAFF. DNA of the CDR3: TGTGCCAGCAGGCAGGGTAAAACTGAAGCTTTCTTT.

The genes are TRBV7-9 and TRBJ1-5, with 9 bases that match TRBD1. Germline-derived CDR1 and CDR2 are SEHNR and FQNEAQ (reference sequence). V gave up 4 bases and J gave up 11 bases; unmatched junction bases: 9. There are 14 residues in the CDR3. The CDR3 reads CASSSGTGWMAQHF. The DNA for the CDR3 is TGTGCCAGCAGCTCGGGGACAGGGTGGATGGCCCAGCATTTT.

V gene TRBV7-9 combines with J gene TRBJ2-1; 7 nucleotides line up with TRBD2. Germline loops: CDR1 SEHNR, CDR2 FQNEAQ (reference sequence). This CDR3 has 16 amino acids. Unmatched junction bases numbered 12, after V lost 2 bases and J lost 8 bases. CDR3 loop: CASSLLAGVAWDEQFF. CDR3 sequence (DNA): TGTGCCAGCAGCTTACTTGCGGGAGTGGCTTGGGATGAGCAGTTCTTC.

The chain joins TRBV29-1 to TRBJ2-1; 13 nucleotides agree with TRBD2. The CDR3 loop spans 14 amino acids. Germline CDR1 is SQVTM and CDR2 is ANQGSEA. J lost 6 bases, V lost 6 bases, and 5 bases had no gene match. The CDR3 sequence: CSVYTSGRANEQFF. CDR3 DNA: TGCAGCGTCTATACTAGCGGGAGGGCCAATGAGCAGTTCTTC.

The CDR3 loop is CASSPRSGRSTDTQYF. The CDR3, as DNA: TGCGCCAGCAGCCCTAGGAGCGGGCGAAGCACAGATACGCAGTATTTT. This rearrangement joins TRBV5-1 to TRBJ2-3, with D perhaps TRBD2 (6 bases). The CDR3 runs to 16 residues. The V end lost 4 bases, the J end lost 0 bases, and 15 bases lay between the germline ends. Germline-derived CDR1 and CDR2 are SGHRS and YFSETQ.

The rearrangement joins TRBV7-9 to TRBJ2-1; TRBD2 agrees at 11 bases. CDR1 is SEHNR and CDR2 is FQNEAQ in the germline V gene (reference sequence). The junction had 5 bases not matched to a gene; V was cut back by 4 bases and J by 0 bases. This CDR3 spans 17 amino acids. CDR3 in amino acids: CASSSSTSGSSYNEQFF. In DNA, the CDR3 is TGTGCCAGCAGCTCTTCTACTAGCGGGAGCTCCTACAATGAGCAGTTCTTC.

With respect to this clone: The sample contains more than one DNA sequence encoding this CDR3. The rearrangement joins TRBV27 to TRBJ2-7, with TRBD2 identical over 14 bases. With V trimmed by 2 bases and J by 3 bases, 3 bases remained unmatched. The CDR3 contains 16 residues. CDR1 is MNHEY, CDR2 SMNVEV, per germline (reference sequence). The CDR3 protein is CASSLEGTSGSYEQYF. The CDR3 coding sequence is TGTGCCAGCAGTTTAGAAGGGACTAGCGGGAGCTACGAGCAGTACTTC.

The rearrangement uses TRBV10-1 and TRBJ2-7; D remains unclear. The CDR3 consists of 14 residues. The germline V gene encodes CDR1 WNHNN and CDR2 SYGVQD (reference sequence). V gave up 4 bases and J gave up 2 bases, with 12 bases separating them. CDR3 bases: TGCGCCAGCAGTGCGTCCGGCTCCACCTACGAGCAGTACTTC. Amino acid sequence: CASSASGSTYEQYF.